These T cell receptor beta chains were read from a single sample in a study of post-analysis software for immune sequencing data. Each CDR3 protein is one row after TCRdb ran MiXCR on the PCR reads. The sample carries about 500,000 distinct CDR3 sequences, around 40% recorded once. Sequenced input: blood. These receptors were obtained from a girl aged 5-17 years with multiple sclerosis. Each CDR3 is given with its conserved first and last residue. The D gene is left open where the match is weak. Only part of the rows carry a size: once, few, many, or a class if the clone is expanded.

>TRBV7-9|TRBJ1-2|.|.
TGTGCCAGCAGCGCCGGACACCCTAACTATGGCTACACCTTC
CASSAGHPNYGYTF
>TRBV7-9|TRBJ2-4|many|.
TGTGCCAGCAGCTTAAATTCTGAAAACATTCAGTACTTC
CASSLNSENIQYF
>TRBV6-6|TRBJ2-1|.|.
TGTGCCAGCAGCGAAAGGGGAGCAGGCGGCAATGAGCAGTTCTTC
CASSERGAGGNEQFF
>TRBV20-1|TRBJ1-5|.|TRBD1
TGCAGTGCTCCAGGACAGGGGGCAATGAGTAATCAGCCCCAGCATTTT
CSAPGQGAMSNQPQHF
>TRBV10-3|TRBJ2-1|.|TRBD2
TGTGCCATCAGATCCGGACTAGCGGTTTACAATGAGCAGTTCTTC
CAIRSGLAVYNEQFF
>TRBV3-1|TRBJ2-5|few|.
TGTGCCAGCAGCCAAGTAACCCCTCAAGAGACCCAGTACTTC
CASSQVTPQETQYF
>TRBV4-2|TRBJ2-7|.|.
TGTGCCAGCAGCCAAGACAGGGTGAGCTCCTACGAGCAGTACTTC
CASSQDRVSSYEQYF
>TRBV28|TRBJ2-7|few|.
TGTGCCAGCAGTTTGAAGCGGACGGGAAGGGACGAGCAGTACTTC
CASSLKRTGRDEQYF
>TRBV6-2/TRBV6-3|TRBJ1-1|.|.
TGTGCCAGCAGTACCAGACAGGAGATGAACACTGAAGCTTTCTTT
CASSTRQEMNTEAFF
>TRBV2|TRBJ1-5|.|.
TGTGCCAGCCTTTTGCCAGGACGGCTCAATCAGCCCCAGCATTTT
CASLLPGRLNQPQHF
>TRBV4-2|TRBJ2-3|.|TRBD1
TGTGCCAGCAGCCAAAGGGACAGGGACACAGATACGCAGTATTTT
CASSQRDRDTDTQYF
>TRBV5-1|TRBJ2-7|.|.
TGCGCCAGCAGCTTCTCCCGTACCGCGGGCGACGAGCAGTACTTC
CASSFSRTAGDEQYF
>TRBV5-6|TRBJ2-2|.|.
TGTGCCAGCAGCCCCAGTTGGCAGAACACCGGGGAGCTGTTTTTT
CASSPSWQNTGELFF
>TRBV20-1|TRBJ1-6|.|.
TGCAGTGCTAGAGCCCTAAGGGGAGGGAATTCACCCCTCCACTTT
CSARALRGGNSPLHF
>TRBV29-1|TRBJ1-2|.|.
TGCAGCGCTACGGAGGCAGGCGTCGGTGGCTACACCTTC
CSATEAGVGGYTF
>TRBV5-1|TRBJ2-7|.|TRBD2
TGCGCCAGCAGCATATTTAGCGGGATCTCCTACGAGCAGTACTTC
CASSIFSGISYEQYF
>TRBV28|TRBJ1-5|.|.
TGTGCCAGCAGCCTTACTCGGACACGAGCTAGCAATCAGCCCCAGCATTTT
CASSLTRTRASNQPQHF
>TRBV5-1|TRBJ2-1|.|TRBD2
TGCGCCAGCAGCTTTTCCAGCGGGGCCTACAATGAGCAGTTCTTC
CASSFSSGAYNEQFF
>TRBV29-1|TRBJ2-1|few|.
TGCAGCGTTGCTTTGTACAATGAGCAGTTCTTC
CSVALYNEQFF
>TRBV11-1|TRBJ2-3|.|.
TGTGCCATCGGACGGGCAGATACGCAGTATTTT
CAIGRADTQYF
>TRBV7-9|TRBJ2-5|few|.
TGTGCCAGCAGCTTCAACCAGGTGAAAGAGACCCAGTACTTC
CASSFNQVKETQYF
>TRBV5-1|TRBJ2-7|.|TRBD1
TGCGCCAGCAGCTTGGCGGGACAGGGGATCTACGAGCAGTACTTC
CASSLAGQGIYEQYF
>TRBV20-1|TRBJ1-5|.|TRBD1
TGCAGTGCTAGAGAGACAGGGCTTAGCAATCAGCCCCAGCATTTT
CSARETGLSNQPQHF
>TRBV29-1|TRBJ1-1|.|.
TGCAGCGTGGGGCCCCTTGTAGGAGAAACTGAAGCTTTCTTT
CSVGPLVGETEAFF
>TRBV4-3|TRBJ1-2|.|.
TGCGCCAGCAGCCAAGCGCGGGGTGTTGACTATGGCTACACCTTC
CASSQARGVDYGYTF
>TRBV29-1|TRBJ2-7|.|.
TGCAGCATTGAAGAAGTAAACTACGAGCAGTACTTC
CSIEEVNYEQYF
>TRBV20-1|TRBJ2-5|few|.
TGCAGTGCTAGAGGGGGAGGGGGGGATCTCCAAGAGACCCAGTACTTC
CSARGGGGDLQETQYF
>TRBV2|TRBJ1-1|.|.
TGTGCCACCGCGCCAAGGTTTAACACTGAAGCTTTCTTT
CATAPRFNTEAFF
>TRBV11-2|TRBJ2-3|.|TRBD2
TGTGCCAGCAGCATCCTAGCGGGAGCGTCAGATACGCAGTATTTT
CASSILAGASDTQYF
>TRBV29-1|TRBJ1-2|.|.
TGCAGCGTTGATCATGTGGGGGGTTATGGCTACACCTTC
CSVDHVGGYGYTF
>TRBV12-3/TRBV12-4|TRBJ2-7|.|.
TGTGCCAGCATGTCGGACAAGCGCCACTACGAGCAGTACTTC
CASMSDKRHYEQYF
>TRBV7-8|TRBJ1-1|.|.
TGTGCCAGCAGCTTACGGGCCGGGGAAGGGACGAACACTGAAGCTTTCTTT
CASSLRAGEGTNTEAFF
>TRBV20-1|TRBJ2-7|.|.
TGCAGTGCTAGTCGGTTGGCGGAGACCTACGAGCAGTACTTC
CSASRLAETYEQYF
>TRBV28|TRBJ1-2|.|.
TGTGCCAGCAGTTCAGGGTTAGCTAACTATGGCTACACCTTC
CASSSGLANYGYTF
>TRBV4-1|TRBJ2-3|few|.
TGCGCCAGCAGCCTACCCGCTGGGGGAGTGAGCACAGATACGCAGTATTTT
CASSLPAGGVSTDTQYF
>TRBV20-1|TRBJ2-7|.|.
TGCAGTGCTAGGGACTACAGGGGTTCTCCCTCCTACGAGCAGTACTTC
CSARDYRGSPSYEQYF
>TRBV2|TRBJ2-1|few|.
TGTGCCAGCAGTGAAGAGTTTACCGATTACAATGAGCAGTTCTTC
CASSEEFTDYNEQFF
>TRBV5-1|TRBJ2-1|few|.
TGCGCCAGCAGCTTGGCGGCTAGCGAGTATGAGCAGTTCTTC
CASSLAASEYEQFF
>TRBV5-5|TRBJ2-1|few|TRBD1
TGTGCCAGCAGCGACGAAACGGGACAGGGTGGGAATGAGCAGTTCTTC
CASSDETGQGGNEQFF
>TRBV4-1|TRBJ2-5|.|TRBD2
TGCGCCAGCAGCCAGGGCTTCGGGGGGGCGGTTGAGACCCAGTACTTC
CASSQGFGGAVETQYF
>TRBV5-1|TRBJ1-1|.|.
TGCGCCAGCAGCCGGATGACGCCCAGGAACACTGAAGCTTTCTTT
CASSRMTPRNTEAFF